This TCR beta chain was identified in a study of cytomegalovirus exposure and HLA in healthy donors (dated by TCRdb to the late 2010s). The study in broad terms: According to a later analysis, the roughly 120 validation repertoires were produced on the same platform as the roughly 720 repertoires of the first cohort. The study was designed to test whether signatures of past pathogen exposure could be identified by cataloging public T cell receptors. In addition to the first cohort of roughly 700 subjects, a separate validation cohort of around 110 different subjects was used. To predict cytomegalovirus infection status, the study brought together high-throughput TCR immunosequencing, statistical association of individual TCRs with disease status, and machine learning. General study outcomes and caveats: The authors suggested that the approach could potentially be generalized to other disease states and immunological phenotypes. Most TCR sequences were observed very rarely across donors, whereas some public TCRs were present in many individuals. In vitro tests confirmed that a few of the cytomegalovirus-associated TCR beta chains recognize cytomegalovirus antigens. In a later analysis, TCRs clustered in the first cohort were found to also tend to co-occur in the roughly 120 validation repertoires, with 94% of cluster scores above 0. All 110 or so repertoires were used to score co-occurrence in the validation cohort in a later analysis, because that analysis had no HLA typing for the cohort. In both the original and validation cohorts, the classifier was reported to diagnose cytomegalovirus status with high specificity and sensitivity. In the study, approximately 150 TCR beta chains were listed as associated with cytomegalovirus.

Separate from the approximately 700-subject first cohort, the validation cohort of roughly 130 subjects was the group to which the donors belonged. The method was the immunoSEQ multiplex PCR assay. The original pipeline was this. A statistical classification framework was built for diagnosing cytomegalovirus status from the catalog of TCR beta chain sequences. Held by TCRdb, this immuneACCESS table contains in-frame sequences only and omits some clones. Under half of the omission traces to an unresolved V gene where checked; the cause of the rest is unknown. V and J calls and clone size are as listed in that table; D and trimming were resolved from the DNA. A total of some 160,000 clones appear in this sample, more than 85% of them only once. The ten top clones hold around 0.7% of the sample. The CDR3 holds 15 amino acids from the cysteine to the phenylalanine. Only the CDR3 DNA stays, 45 bases, in frame from base 1. CDR1 and CDR2 are read off the germline V gene (reference sequence) as MNHNY and SVGAGI. From V the trimming removes 5 bases and from J it removes 4 bases, while the gene matches leave 8 bases of the junction unaccounted for.

As to this clone: Its cognate antigen has yet to be identified. Per-base quality was not reported, and no clone a single base away is much larger than it.

The sequence is built from TRBV6-6 and TRBJ1-2; 9 central nucleotides agree with TRBD1. Source material: PBMCs. The clonotype was recovered from a man aged 18 to 30 in good health and CMV-seronegative. The CDR3 protein is CASSTRQGGGYGYTF. The DNA is TGTGCCAGCAGTACCCGACAGGGGGGTGGCTATGGCTACACCTTC.